A single sample gave rise to the 17 T cell receptor beta chains below, sequenced in a study of cytomegalovirus exposure and HLA in healthy donors. Primers included in the PCR were 60 Vbeta and 13 Jbeta primers. Clones were sequenced by immunoSEQ multiplex PCR, and TCRdb holds only the in-frame ones, with some missing. The table shows 100,000 to 150,000 clones, with 80% occurring only once. Sequencing was done on a sample of PBMCs. These receptors were obtained from a male donor in good health and CMV-seronegative.

The DNA for the CDR3 is TGCAGCGCCTTTACGGGGAACACTGAAGCTTTCTTT. It yields the protein CSAFTGNTEAFF. The V gene is TRBV29-1, the J gene TRBJ1-1, with no clear D. The CDR3 is 12 amino acids. The germline CDR1 and CDR2 sequences are SQVTM and ANQGSEA. The V end lost 7 bases, the J end lost 1 base, and 10 bases lay between the germline ends. The whole variable domain, remainder taken from reference TRBV29-1 and TRBJ1-1, is SAVISQKPSRDICQRGTSLTIQCQVDSQVTMMFWYRQQPGQSLTLIATANQGSEATYESGFVIDKFPISRPNLTFSTLTVSNMSPEDSSIYLCSAFTGNTEAFFGQGTRLTVV.

The chain couples TRBV5-1 to TRBJ2-7, with 8 bases lining up with TRBD1. Trimming took 0 bases from V and 6 from J; bases not matched to a gene: 8. CDR3 length: 15 amino acids. In germline, CDR1 is SGHRS, CDR2 YFSETQ. The CDR3 protein is CASSLEGRGRAEQYF. In DNA form, the CDR3 reads TGCGCCAGCAGCTTGGAGGGCAGGGGGCGCGCCGAGCAGTACTTC.

This clone was counted once. The chain carries TRBV2 and TRBJ2-3, with 10 bases matching TRBD1. Unmatched junction bases numbered 7, after V lost 7 bases and J lost 3 bases. CDR3 length: 15 residues. CDR1 SNHLY and CDR2 FYNNEI come from the germline V gene. The CDR3 DNA sequence: TGTGCCAGCAAAGAGGACAGGGGGTTGACAGATACGCAGTATTTT. Its protein is CASKEDRGLTDTQYF.

The gene calls are TRBV27 and TRBJ1-5; 8 bases match TRBD1. The CDR3 is 17 amino acids. Trimming cost V 5 bases and J 0 bases; bases outside gene matches: 9. Germline assignment: CDR1 MNHEY and CDR2 SMNVEV (reference sequence). CDR3 sequence (DNA): TGTGCCAGCAGTCTCCGGACAGGGAAAGATAGCAATCAGCCCCAGCATTTT. This translates into CASSLRTGKDSNQPQHF.

V is TRBV4-2 and J is TRBJ2-7; 8 positions match TRBD2. V lost 0 bases to trimming and J lost 2 bases; unmatched junction nucleotides: 3. CDR3 length: 15 residues. Germline V gives CDR1 LGHNA, CDR2 YNFKEQ. In nucleotides, the CDR3 is TGTGCCAGCAGCCAAGACTCTAGCGGGCCCTACGAGCAGTACTTC. It specifies CASSQDSSGPYEQYF.

The V and J genes are TRBV6-5 and TRBJ1-1; a possible D gene is TRBD1 (5 bases). The germline V gene encodes CDR1 MNHEY and CDR2 SVGAGI. Trimming took 7 bases from V and 6 from J, leaving 9 bases between them. This CDR3 comprises 11 residues. The CDR3 sequence is CASTRGAEAFF. CDR3 DNA: TGTGCCAGCACCCGGGGGGCTGAAGCTTTCTTT.

This clone was seen just once. The chain has TRBV6-4 and TRBJ2-1; D may be TRBD1 (6 bases). The CDR3 covers 11 residues. V was clipped by 5 bases and J by 9 bases, with 8 bases between them. Germline V gene sequence: CDR1 MRHNA, CDR2 SNTAGT. The CDR3 region is CASSTGTEQFF. The CDR3 coding sequence is TGTGCCAGCAGTACAGGGACTGAGCAGTTCTTC.

The chain links TRBV14 to TRBJ1-2, with D perhaps TRBD1 (5 bases). The CDR3 spans 15 residues. V was cut by 0 bases and J by 5 bases, with 13 bases left in between. Germline V gene lookup returns CDR1 SGHDN and CDR2 FVKESK. For the CDR3, the DNA is TGTGCCAGCAGCCAAGATTATGCAGGGTTTTATGGCTACACCTTC. Residues: CASSQDYAGFYGYTF.

The sample holds one count of this clone. V gene TRBV28 combines with J gene TRBJ1-1; D is possibly TRBD1 (5 bases). The CDR3 has 16 residues. CDR1 and CDR2 (germline): MDHEN, SYDVKM. V was shortened by 4 bases and J by 1 base, with 16 bases between the two germline ends. The CDR3 bases are TGTGCCAGCAGTTCCGGGGGGGTGCTTCAGAACACTGAAGCTTTCTTT. Its protein product is CASSSGGVLQNTEAFF.

This clone was seen more than once but under ten times. CDR3 DNA: TGTGCCAGCAGTTTGCGCGGTACGCAGTATTTT. Translated, it gives CASSLRGTQYF. The chain couples TRBV27 to TRBJ2-3, with no clear D. The V gene's germline CDR1 is MNHEY and CDR2 SMNVEV (reference sequence). The CDR3 contains 11 residues. Trimming cost V 3 bases and J 8 bases, with 6 bases left between them.

This chain connects TRBV6-1 to TRBJ2-3; D is perhaps TRBD2 (6 bases). Trimming removed 2 bases from V and 2 bases from J, with 11 bases in between. In germline, CDR1 is MNHNS, CDR2 SASEGT. The CDR3 spans 15 residues. The CDR3 is CASSEIAETTDTQYF. The CDR3 DNA follows: TGTGCCAGCAGTGAAATAGCGGAGACCACAGATACGCAGTATTTT.

This clone was seen a few times. This chain links TRBV15 with TRBJ2-3, with D possibly TRBD1 on 6 matching bases. V gave up 5 bases and J gave up 4 bases, with 10 bases separating them. CDR1 and CDR2 (germline): LNHNV, YYDKDF (reference sequence). The length of the CDR3 is 13 residues. The DNA for the CDR3 is TGTGCCACCAGCTTGGGGGCGGCAGATACGCAGTATTTT. It translates to CATSLGAADTQYF.

CDR3 DNA: TGTGCCAGCAGTGAATATGTGACTGAGGCCTACACCATATATTTT. Residues: CASSEYVTEAYTIYF. This rearrangement joins TRBV25-1 to TRBJ1-3; D unclear. V lost 0 bases and J lost 8, with 14 bases in between. The CDR3 length is 15 residues. Germline V gene lookup returns CDR1 MGHDK and CDR2 SYGVNS.

The V gene is TRBV6-5, the J gene TRBJ1-1; D gene uncertain. CDR3 length: 13 residues. Trimming left V 0 bases short and J 8 bases short, with 10 bases between. Germline V gene sequence: CDR1 MNHEY, CDR2 SVGAGI. The CDR3 region is CASSYSSGQEAFF. The CDR3 DNA reads TGTGCCAGCAGTTACTCGAGCGGGCAGGAAGCTTTCTTT.

The rearrangement joins TRBV7-4 to TRBJ2-7; 10 positions agree with TRBD2. The CDR3 runs 15 residues. Trimming at V came to 5 bases and at J to 4 bases, leaving 8 bases not matched to a gene. Germline assignment: CDR1 SGHVT and CDR2 SQSDAQ. Here the CDR3 DNA reads TGTGCCAGCAGCCGTAGCGGGGGGTCCAAATACGAGCAGTACTTC. Residues: CASSRSGGSKYEQYF.

The chain links TRBV2 to TRBJ2-1; a possible D gene is TRBD1 (6 bases). The germline V gene encodes CDR1 SNHLY and CDR2 FYNNEI. Trimming pared 5 bases from V and 9 bases from J, leaving 20 bases between. The CDR3 loop spans 15 amino acids. CDR3 DNA: TGTGCCAGCAGTTCACTAGGGCGTAGGGGGAGTGAGCAGTTCTTC. Residues: CASSSLGRRGSEQFF.

V and J are TRBV5-4 and TRBJ2-1; 12 positions agree with TRBD1. Germline V CDR1 and CDR2: SGHNT, YYREEE (reference sequence). V dropped 4 bases and J dropped 5; count of bases not matched to a gene: 4. The CDR3 is made up of 15 amino acids. The CDR3 loop reads CASSEGQGAHNEQFF. DNA of the CDR3: TGTGCCAGCAGCGAGGGACAGGGGGCCCACAATGAGCAGTTCTTC.